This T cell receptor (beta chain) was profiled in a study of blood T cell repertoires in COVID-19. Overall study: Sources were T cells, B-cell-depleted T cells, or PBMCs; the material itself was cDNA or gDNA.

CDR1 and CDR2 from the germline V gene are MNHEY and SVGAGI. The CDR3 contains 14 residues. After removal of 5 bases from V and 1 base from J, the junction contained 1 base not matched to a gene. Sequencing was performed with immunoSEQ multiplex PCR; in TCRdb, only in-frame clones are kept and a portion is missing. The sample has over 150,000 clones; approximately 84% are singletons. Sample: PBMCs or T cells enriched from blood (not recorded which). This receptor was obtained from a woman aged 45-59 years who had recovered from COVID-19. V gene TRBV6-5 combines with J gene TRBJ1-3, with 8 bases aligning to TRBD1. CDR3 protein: CASSRTGSGNTIYF. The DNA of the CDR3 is TGTGCCAGCAGTCGGACAGGGTCTGGAAACACCATATATTTT.